This is a list of T cell receptor beta chains from one sample in a study of blood T cell repertoires in COVID-19. Generated by immunoSEQ multiplex PCR, the TCRdb table keeps only in-frame clones and is missing some. The sample contains approximately 110,000 clones, around 89% of which appear only once. Material: peripheral blood. The receptors shown here come from a woman aged 45-65 years with acute or convalescent COVID-19. Both conserved end residues are part of each CDR3. The order of the fields is V gene, clone size, J gene, D gene, CDR3 DNA, CDR3 protein. D genes are given only for firm matches. Part of the rows lack a size; the others show once, few, many or a class for expanded clones.

TRBV6-5	.	TRBJ2-5	TRBD1	TGTGCCAGTAGCAGGGGGTCGAGAGAGACCCAGTACTTC	CASSRGSRETQYF
TRBV25-1	.	TRBJ1-1	.	TGTGCCAGCAGTGAATCAGGCCTCTGGATGAACACTGAAGCTTTCTTT	CASSESGLWMNTEAFF
TRBV6-5	.	TRBJ1-2	TRBD1	TGTGCCAGCAGTTGGGACAGTTTGAGCTACACCTTC	CASSWDSLSYTF
TRBV7-8	.	TRBJ1-1	.	TGTGCCAGCAGCTTAGCAACAGGCGGTGGCACTGAAGCTTTCTTT	CASSLATGGGTEAFF
TRBV30	.	TRBJ1-2	.	TGTGCCTGGAGTTCTTTCAATTTGGGGACTTCTAACTATGGCTACACCTTC	CAWSSFNLGTSNYGYTF
TRBV28	.	TRBJ2-3	TRBD1	TGTGCCAGCCAACCGGGACAGACCTCAGATACGCAGTATTTT	CASQPGQTSDTQYF
TRBV6-1	.	TRBJ1-3	.	TGTGCCAGCAGTGACGAGGCCGGTAGGCATGCTGGAAACACCATATATTTT	CASSDEAGRHAGNTIYF
TRBV19	.	TRBJ2-6	TRBD1	TGTGCCTGCGGTTCCGGACAGGACTTCTCTGGGGCCAACGTCCTGACTTTC	CACGSGQDFSGANVLTF
TRBV19	.	TRBJ2-6	.	TGTGCCAGTAGTATTCAGATCTCTGGGGCCAACGTCCTGACTTTC	CASSIQISGANVLTF
TRBV9	.	TRBJ2-7	.	TGTGCCAGCAGCGTAGATGTGGGAGGAGGGAGACACTCCTACGAGCAGTACTTC	CASSVDVGGGRHSYEQYF
TRBV28	.	TRBJ2-1	.	TGTGCCAGCAGTTTACTTGTCTCCAGCAATGAGCAGTTCTTC	CASSLLVSSNEQFF
TRBV6-5	.	TRBJ1-2	TRBD1	TGTGCCAGCAGTTACTTAGGGACAGGGGAAGAGAATGGCTACACCTTC	CASSYLGTGEENGYTF
TRBV29-1	.	TRBJ1-6	TRBD1	TGCAGCGGGACAGGGAGGAGCTCACCCCTCCACTTT	CSGTGRSSPLHF
TRBV12-2	.	TRBJ2-1	.	TGTGCAAGTCGCTTCGGACTAGCGGGCCTTTCTTACAATGAGCAGTTCTTC	CASRFGLAGLSYNEQFF
TRBV3-1/TRBV3-2	.	TRBJ2-3	TRBD2	TGTGCCAGCAGCCACTTAGCGGGAGGCTCAGATACGCAGTATTTT	CASSHLAGGSDTQYF
TRBV29-1	.	TRBJ1-2	.	TGCAGCGTTAGTGGGGGGGCAGATGGCTACACCTTC	CSVSGGADGYTF
TRBV7-9	.	TRBJ1-5	.	TGTGCCAGCAGCACAGGGTATCAGCCCCAGCATTTT	CASSTGYQPQHF
TRBV3-1/TRBV3-2	.	TRBJ1-4	TRBD1	TGTGCCAGCAGCCAAGTTTGGGGACAGGAAAATGAAAAACTGTTTTTT	CASSQVWGQENEKLFF
TRBV7-5	.	TRBJ1-2	.	TGTGTCAGAAGCTTAGTGGGGGACAGGGATTCGGGTGTAGGTATTAACTATGGCTACACCTTC	CVRSLVGDRDSGVGINYGYTF
TRBV6-2/TRBV6-3	.	TRBJ2-1	TRBD2	TGTGCCAGCAGTTTTATTACTAGCGGGAGGGCCTACTACAATGAGCAGTTCTTC	CASSFITSGRAYYNEQFF
TRBV6-2/TRBV6-3	.	TRBJ2-3	TRBD2	TGTGCCAGCAGTTACGATGGACTAGCGGGAGAGGCAGATACGCAGTATTTT	CASSYDGLAGEADTQYF
TRBV10-3	.	TRBJ2-1	TRBD1	TGTGCCATCAGTGCGGACAGGAACAATGAGCAGTTCTTC	CAISADRNNEQFF
TRBV3-1/TRBV3-2	.	TRBJ1-1	TRBD1	TGTGCCAGCAGCGGGGGACAGACGAACACTGAAGCTTTCTTT	CASSGGQTNTEAFF
TRBV12-3/TRBV12-4	.	TRBJ2-1	TRBD2	TGTGCCAGCTCACTAGCGGACTACAATGAGCAGTTCTTC	CASSLADYNEQFF
TRBV6-6	.	TRBJ1-1	.	TGTGCCAGCAGTTATACAATGGGACATACGAACACTGAAGCTTTCTTT	CASSYTMGHTNTEAFF
TRBV10-3	.	TRBJ2-5	TRBD2	TGTGCCATCGGACGGGGGGAAGAGACCCAGTACTTC	CAIGRGEETQYF
TRBV3-1/TRBV3-2	.	TRBJ1-3	.	TGTGCCAGCAGCCAATCAGGGACATCGACGGGAAACACCATATATTTT	CASSQSGTSTGNTIYF
TRBV6-2/TRBV6-3	.	TRBJ1-2	.	TGTGCCAGCAGCACAGGGACCTATGGCTACACCTTC	CASSTGTYGYTF
TRBV15	.	TRBJ1-1	.	TGTGCCACCAGCAGATCAGGACAGAGCCGCACTGAAGCTTTCTTT	CATSRSGQSRTEAFF
TRBV9	.	TRBJ1-2	.	TGTGCCAGCAGCGTTGGAGGGCGGGCTTCCATATATGGCTACACCTTC	CASSVGGRASIYGYTF
TRBV6-5	.	TRBJ1-4	TRBD1	TGTGCCAGCAGTTACTCGACGGGACAGGGTAATGAAAAACTGTTTTTT	CASSYSTGQGNEKLFF
TRBV3-1/TRBV3-2	once	TRBJ1-1	.	TGTGCCAGCAGCCAAGCGGGGAACACTGAAGCTTTCTTT	CASSQAGNTEAFF
TRBV19	.	TRBJ1-1	.	TGTGCCACCCTAGCCTCTCCGAACACTGAAGCTTTCTTT	CATLASPNTEAFF
TRBV2	.	TRBJ1-6	.	TGTGCCAGCAGCCGGGACATAAGTTCACCCCTCCACTTT	CASSRDISSPLHF
TRBV28	once	TRBJ1-4	TRBD1	TGTGCCAGCAGCACAGGGGGTAATGAAAAACTGTTTTTT	CASSTGGNEKLFF
TRBV28	.	TRBJ1-2	.	TGTGCCAGCAGTTCGCTGACGGCGGGGACGCTCCGATGGGGCTACACCTTC	CASSSLTAGTLRWGYTF
TRBV28	.	TRBJ2-5	.	TGTGCCAGCAGTTTAACAGGCCCCGGTAAGGGAGAGACCCAGTACTTC	CASSLTGPGKGETQYF
TRBV6-5	.	TRBJ1-2	.	TGTGCCAGCAGGGCGGGGGGGTTGACCTATGGCTACACCTTC	CASRAGGLTYGYTF
TRBV5-3	.	TRBJ1-5	.	TGTGCCAGAAGCCGAACAGTGGGTTATAGCAATCAGCCCCAGCATTTT	CARSRTVGYSNQPQHF
TRBV2	.	TRBJ2-6	TRBD1	TGTGCCAGCAGTGTGGACAGGGCTGGGGCCAACGTCCTGACTTTC	CASSVDRAGANVLTF
TRBV28	.	TRBJ2-2	.	TGTGCCGGCCGGAGGGGGCAAGCCGGGGAGCTGTTTTTT	CAGRRGQAGELFF
TRBV24-1	once	TRBJ2-1	.	TGTGCCACCAGTGACGCCTCGGGGGATGAGCAGTTCTTC	CATSDASGDEQFF
TRBV12-2	.	TRBJ1-1	.	TGTGCAAGTCGCTCGCTATGGTGCGAGAACACTGAAGCTTTCTTT	CASRSLWCENTEAFF
TRBV28	once	TRBJ1-2	.	TGTGCCAGCAGGCCCCCACAGGGCCACTATGGCTACACCTTC	CASRPPQGHYGYTF
TRBV18	.	TRBJ2-2	.	TGTGCCAGCTCACCACCGCAGGGAAGGACCGGGGAGCTGTTTTTT	CASSPPQGRTGELFF
TRBV7-9	.	TRBJ2-7	TRBD2	TGTGCCAGCAGCTCTAGCGGGAGGGCCGGAGAGGGAGAGCAGTACTTC	CASSSSGRAGEGEQYF
TRBV9	.	TRBJ2-1	.	TGTGCCAGCAGCGTAGGCAGACTTTCCTACAATGAGCAGTTCTTC	CASSVGRLSYNEQFF
TRBV7-2	.	TRBJ1-1	.	TGTGCCAGCAGCCTTCAGGGTGTAATGGGTGAAGCTTTCTTT	CASSLQGVMGEAFF
TRBV12-3/TRBV12-4	.	TRBJ2-3	.	TGTGCCAGCAGTTTAGCCGCGAGAGATACGCAGTATTTT	CASSLAARDTQYF
TRBV30	once	TRBJ2-7	TRBD2	TGTGCCTGGAGCAGCGGGAATGCATACGAGCAGTACTTC	CAWSSGNAYEQYF
TRBV28	.	TRBJ1-2	TRBD1	TGTGCCAGTAAACAGGGGAACTATGGCTACACCTTC	CASKQGNYGYTF
TRBV6-6	.	TRBJ1-1	TRBD1	TGTGCCAGCAGTTACTCTTCAGGGGGCGAAGCTTTCTTT	CASSYSSGGEAFF
TRBV28	.	TRBJ1-2	TRBD1	TGTGCCAGCAGTTTACCGTTAGACAGGGGCGCCGGCTACACCTTC	CASSLPLDRGAGYTF
TRBV5-1	.	TRBJ1-3	.	TGCGCCAGCAGCTCTACAGGTGGAAACACCATATATTTT	CASSSTGGNTIYF
TRBV5-1	.	TRBJ1-2	TRBD1	TGCGCCAGCAGCTTGGATGGGCAGGGGGCTGGGACCTTC	CASSLDGQGAGTF
TRBV5-8	.	TRBJ2-5	TRBD1	TGTGCCAGCAGCCCGGAGGACAGGAGTACGGAGACCCAGTACTTC	CASSPEDRSTETQYF
TRBV27	few	TRBJ1-5	TRBD1	TGTGCCAGCAGATCCCTCGGGGACAGAAAATATAGCAATCAGCCCCAGCATTTT	CASRSLGDRKYSNQPQHF
TRBV5-8	.	TRBJ2-2	TRBD1	TGTGCCAGCAGCCTCGGACAGGGGAGGAACACCGGGGAGCTGTTTTTT	CASSLGQGRNTGELFF
TRBV7-2	.	TRBJ2-3	TRBD2	TGTGCCAGCAGCTTAGTCCGGGGGGGCACAGATACGCAGTATTTT	CASSLVRGGTDTQYF